This record looks at one T cell receptor beta chain sequence and its context. As yet, its antigen is unknown. Within the CD8+ T cell compartment, naive cells were CD45RO-CCR7+CD27+CD95-. These data originate in a study of CXCR3-negative and CXCR3-positive naive CD8 T cells. The TRB libraries of cDNA were built by UMI-labeled 5' RACE. Following a re-call of the 5' RACE reads, TCRdb has one entry per CDR3 protein and lacks DNA. The sample data list roughly 89,000 distinct CDR3 sequences. Study-level results: CXCR3-positive naive cells carried more hydrophobic TRB CDR3s than CXCR3-negative naive cells did. Naive CXCR3-negative cells resembled naive CXCR3-positive cells in TRBV-TRBJ usage; memory cells differed.

The germline V gene encodes CDR1 SGHRS and CDR2 YFSETQ. The CDR3 totals 16 residues. The chain recombines TRBV5-1 with TRBJ2-3. Source material: naive CXCR3- CD8+ T cells from blood. Regarding subset: CD45RO-CCR7+CD27+CD95- naive CD8+ T cells lacking CXCR3 (TNR3-). The clonotype was recovered from a human donor in good health. Some clones in this sample may be carry-over from other donors' samples. The CDR3 reads CASSWTTSGGTDTQYF.